This T cell receptor beta chain stems from a study of tumor and adjacent non-tumor tissue in lung cancer. Study-wide background: On average, productive TCRbeta reads reached roughly 4.2 million per sample.

This clonotype was seen repeatedly, ten times or more. The CDR3 has 15 residues. Germline CDR1 and CDR2: DFQATT and SNEGSKA (reference sequence). V lost 0 bases to trimming and J lost 5 bases, with 14 bases between them. The template was RNA from unsorted bulk tissue. TCRbeta libraries were built with three rounds of nested PCR, modified from ARM-PCR. A single record per CDR3 protein comes from TCRdb applying MiXCR to the multiplex PCR reads. The sample contains over 130,000 distinct CDR3 sequences, roughly 66% of which appear only once. Source material: lung tumor tissue. The chain employs TRBV20-1 and TRBJ1-5, with D uncertain. The clonotype originates from a man in his sixties with small cell lung cancer. This chain's CDR3 is CSARDGSRADQPQHF. The CDR3 DNA follows: TGCAGTGCTAGAGATGGATCCCGGGCGGATCAGCCCCAGCATTTT.